This T cell receptor beta chain is from a study of blood T cell repertoires in COVID-19. The wider study: The origin of the acute and convalescent COVID-19 samples was the United States, Italy and Spain. From T cells, B-cell-depleted T cells, or PBMCs came the material, which was cDNA or gDNA.

Seattle's cohort entered during active infection and was followed longitudinally. CDR3 length: 15 amino acids. Study processing details: The authors estimated nucleated cell counts from reference gene primer amplification. Here immunoSEQ multiplex PCR was the method, and the copy in TCRdb shows in-frame clones only, minus some. V and J calls and clone size follow that table, whereas D and trimming were derived from the DNA. The sample lists 200,000 to 250,000 clones, 75% to 90% occurring once. The TCR comes from a young man with COVID-19, enrolled during active disease. The chain is built from TRBV21-1 and TRBJ1-3; the D call TRBD1 from the table was never checked on the DNA. TRBV21-1 is assigned pseudogene status. The specimen was peripheral blood. Written as DNA, the CDR3 is TGTGCCAGCAGCAAATCGAGAGGGGGCAAAAACACCATATATTTT. Translating gives CASSKSRGGKNTIYF.